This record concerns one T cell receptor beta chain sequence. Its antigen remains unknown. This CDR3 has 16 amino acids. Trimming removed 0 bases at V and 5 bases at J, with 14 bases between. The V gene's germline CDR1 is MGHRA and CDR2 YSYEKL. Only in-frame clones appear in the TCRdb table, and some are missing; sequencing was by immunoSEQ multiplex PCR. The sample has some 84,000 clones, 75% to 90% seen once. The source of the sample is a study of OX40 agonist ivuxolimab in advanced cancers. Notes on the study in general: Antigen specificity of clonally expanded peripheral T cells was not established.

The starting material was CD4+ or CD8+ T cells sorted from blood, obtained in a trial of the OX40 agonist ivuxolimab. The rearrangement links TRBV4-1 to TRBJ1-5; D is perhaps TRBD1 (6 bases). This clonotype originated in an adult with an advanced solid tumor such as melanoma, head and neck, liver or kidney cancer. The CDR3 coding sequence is TGCGCCAGCAGCCAAGATTGGGGACAAGAGGATCAGCCCCAGCATTTT. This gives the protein CASSQDWGQEDQPQHF.